This entry concerns a single TCR beta chain. This specimen belongs to a study of T cell repertoires in cytomegalovirus infection. TCRdb ran MiXCR on the reads and lists one entry per CDR3 protein. The sample records 600,000 to 800,000 distinct CDR3 sequences, about 24% being singletons. This CDR3 has 15 amino acids. V was pared by 6 bases and J by 2 bases, with 8 bases of the junction left unmatched. Germline CDR1 and CDR2: DFQATT and SNEGSKA (reference sequence). The receptor was derived from a human donor in good health (CMV status not recorded). Some clones in this sample may be carry-over from other donors' samples. The J gene is TRBJ2-3, the V gene TRBV20-1, with TRBD2 identical over 10 bases. The sequencing input was CD8+ T cells from PBMCs. CDR3 protein: CSAPGLAVNTDTQYF. The CDR3 DNA reads TGCAGTGCACCCGGACTAGCGGTAAACACAGATACGCAGTATTTT.